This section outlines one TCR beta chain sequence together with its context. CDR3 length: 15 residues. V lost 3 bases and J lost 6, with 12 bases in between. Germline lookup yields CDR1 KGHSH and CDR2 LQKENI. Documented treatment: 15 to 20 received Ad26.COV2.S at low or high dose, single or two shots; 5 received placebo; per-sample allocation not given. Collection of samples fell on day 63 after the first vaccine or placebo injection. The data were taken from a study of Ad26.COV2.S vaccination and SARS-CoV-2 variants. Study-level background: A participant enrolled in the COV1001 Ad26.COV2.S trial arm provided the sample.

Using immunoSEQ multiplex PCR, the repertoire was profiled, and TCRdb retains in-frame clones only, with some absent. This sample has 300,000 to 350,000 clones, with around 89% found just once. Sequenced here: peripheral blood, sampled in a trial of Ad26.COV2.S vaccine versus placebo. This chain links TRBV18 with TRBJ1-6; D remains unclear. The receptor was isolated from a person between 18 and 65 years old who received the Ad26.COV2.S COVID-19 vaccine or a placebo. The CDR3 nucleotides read TGTGCCAGCTCACCGAGTCGTGCCTTTAATTCACCCCTCCACTTT. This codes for CASSPSRAFNSPLHF.